Shown below are 5 T cell receptor beta chains from a single sample sequenced in a study of human T cells and chemical hapten exposure. The time point denotes: patch test 3, about 24 weeks after DPC sensitization. Treatment meaning: therapeutic diphenylcyclopropenone sensitization with weekly scalp DPC. TCRdb recomputed calls from the RACE reads with MiXCR, one row per CDR3 protein. This table has some 89,000 distinct CDR3 sequences, 25% to 35% appearing once. The sequencing here drew on whole blood, taken in connection with sensitization to the hapten diphenylcyclopropenone (DPC). The receptors derive from a man between 40 and 49 years old with alopecia areata. Some clones in this sample may be carry-over from other donors' samples.

This sequence joins TRBV4-2 and TRBJ2-7, with 10 bases identical to TRBD2. The CDR3 loop spans 15 amino acids. In germline, CDR1 is LGHNA, CDR2 YNFKEQ. J lost 7 bases, V lost 2 bases, and 8 bases had no gene match. For the CDR3, the DNA is TGTGCCAGCAGCCAACCTGGACGAGCGGGAGGGGAGCAGTACTTC. Protein product: CASSQPGRAGGEQYF.

The chain joins TRBV20-1 to TRBJ2-5, with unresolved D. CDR3 length equals 11 residues. Trimming took off 4 bases at V and 2 bases at J, with 5 bases between the two ends. Germline CDR1 reads DFQATT; CDR2 reads SNEGSKA (reference sequence). The CDR3 is CSANRQETQYF. CDR3 DNA: TGCAGTGCTAACCGACAAGAGACCCAGTACTTC.

J is TRBJ1-6 and V is TRBV6-2 or TRBV6-3; a weak D match, TRBD1 (6 bases). Germline lookup yields CDR1 MNHEY and CDR2 SVGEGT. The CDR3 has 13 residues. Trimming stripped 7 bases from V and 10 bases from J, with 14 bases between. CDR3: CASNSAGVSPLHF. DNA for the CDR3: TGTGCCAGCAATTCTGCAGGGGTATCACCCCTCCACTTT.

This clonotype has only a few counts. The J gene is TRBJ2-6, the V gene TRBV7-2; 9 bases align to TRBD1. CDR1 SGHTA and CDR2 FQGNSA come from the germline V gene. Trimming removed 5 bases from V and 0 bases from J; junction bases left unmatched: 14. The CDR3 has 20 amino acids. CDR3 protein: CASSTKSTPGQGSGANVLTF. As DNA, the CDR3 is TGTGCCAGCAGCACTAAATCCACCCCGGGACAGGGCTCTGGGGCCAACGTCCTGACTTTC.

The V and J genes are TRBV23-1 and TRBJ1-5; D is ambiguous. TRBV23-1 is given ORF status, its function remaining uncertain. This CDR3 comprises 13 residues. V gave up 3 bases and J gave up 3 bases, with 6 bases separating them. As DNA, the CDR3 is TGCGCCAGCAGTCATCAGACCAATCAGCCCCAGCATTTT. As protein: CASSHQTNQPQHF.